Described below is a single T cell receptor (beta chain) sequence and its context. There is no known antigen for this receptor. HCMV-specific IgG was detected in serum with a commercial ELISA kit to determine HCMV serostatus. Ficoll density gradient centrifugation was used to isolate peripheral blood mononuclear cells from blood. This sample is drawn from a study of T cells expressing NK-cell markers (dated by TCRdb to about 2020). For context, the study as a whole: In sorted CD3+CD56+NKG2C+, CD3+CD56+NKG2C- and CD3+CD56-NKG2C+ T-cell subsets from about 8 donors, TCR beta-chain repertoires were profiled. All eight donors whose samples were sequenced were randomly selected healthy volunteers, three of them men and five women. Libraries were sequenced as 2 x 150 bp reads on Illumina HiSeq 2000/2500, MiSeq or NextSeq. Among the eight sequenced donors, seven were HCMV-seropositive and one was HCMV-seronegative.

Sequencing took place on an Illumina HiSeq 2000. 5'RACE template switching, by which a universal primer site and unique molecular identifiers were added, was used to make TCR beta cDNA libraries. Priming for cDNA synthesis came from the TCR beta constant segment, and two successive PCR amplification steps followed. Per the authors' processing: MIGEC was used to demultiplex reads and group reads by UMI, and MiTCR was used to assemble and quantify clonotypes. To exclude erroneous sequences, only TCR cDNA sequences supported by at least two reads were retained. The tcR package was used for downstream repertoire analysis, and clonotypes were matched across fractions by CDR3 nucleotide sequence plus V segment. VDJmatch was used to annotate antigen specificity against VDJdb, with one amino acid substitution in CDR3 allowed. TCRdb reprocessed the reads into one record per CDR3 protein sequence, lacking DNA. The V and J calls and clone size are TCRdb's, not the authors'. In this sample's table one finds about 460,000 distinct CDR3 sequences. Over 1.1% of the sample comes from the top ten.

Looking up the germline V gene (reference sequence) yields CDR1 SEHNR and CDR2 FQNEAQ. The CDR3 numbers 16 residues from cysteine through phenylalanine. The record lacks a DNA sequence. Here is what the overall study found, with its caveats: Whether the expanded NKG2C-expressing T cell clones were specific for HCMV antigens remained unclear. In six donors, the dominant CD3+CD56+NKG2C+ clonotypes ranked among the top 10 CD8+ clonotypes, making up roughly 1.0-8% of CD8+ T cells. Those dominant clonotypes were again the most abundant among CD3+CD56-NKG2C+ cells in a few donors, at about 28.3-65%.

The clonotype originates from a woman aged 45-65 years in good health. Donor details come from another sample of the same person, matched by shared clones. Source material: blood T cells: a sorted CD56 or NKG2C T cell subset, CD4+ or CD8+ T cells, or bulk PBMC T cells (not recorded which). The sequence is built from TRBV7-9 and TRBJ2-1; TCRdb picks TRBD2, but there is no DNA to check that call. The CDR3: CASSLYRGVTYNEQFF.